Listed below are T cell receptor beta chains from one sample, sequenced in a study of blood T cell repertoires in COVID-19. TCRdb's copy holds only in-frame clones and misses some; the assay was immunoSEQ multiplex PCR. The profile shows 150,000 to 200,000 clones, roughly nine tenths of them singletons. The sample was peripheral blood. The receptors come from a woman in her 70s with acute or convalescent COVID-19. Both conserved end residues are part of each CDR3. Fields, in order: D gene, V gene, J gene, clone size, CDR3 DNA, CDR3 protein. A D gene is named only where the DNA matches it firmly. For some rows the clone size is stated as once, few or many, or as a class when expanded; others skip it.

d_call: NA
v_call: TRBV2
j_call: TRBJ2-5
clone_size: NA
cdr3_nt: TGTGCCAGCAGTAAAGGACAGCTTCAAGAGACCCAGTACTTC
cdr3_aa: CASSKGQLQETQYF

d_call: NA
v_call: TRBV19
j_call: TRBJ1-5
clone_size: NA
cdr3_nt: TGTGCCAGTAGTATCACCTTGGGCAGCTATCAGCCCCAGCATTTT
cdr3_aa: CASSITLGSYQPQHF

d_call: NA
v_call: TRBV11-2
j_call: TRBJ1-4
clone_size: NA
cdr3_nt: TGTGCCAGCAGCGACGACAGCGTCCTCGGAAAACTGTTTTTT
cdr3_aa: CASSDDSVLGKLFF

d_call: TRBD1
v_call: TRBV7-9
j_call: TRBJ1-2
clone_size: NA
cdr3_nt: TGTGCCAGCAGTACCACAACTAGGACAGGGCGACCTGAGGGCTACACCTTC
cdr3_aa: CASSTTTRTGRPEGYTF

d_call: NA
v_call: TRBV18
j_call: TRBJ1-1
clone_size: NA
cdr3_nt: TGTGCCAGCTCACCAGGGCAGGCCCACCTTGAAGCTTTCTTT
cdr3_aa: CASSPGQAHLEAFF

d_call: NA
v_call: TRBV28
j_call: TRBJ1-5
clone_size: NA
cdr3_nt: TGTGCCAGCAGTTTACGGGGTAACAGGGAAGGGCAGCCCCAGCATTTT
cdr3_aa: CASSLRGNREGQPQHF

d_call: NA
v_call: TRBV20-1
j_call: TRBJ2-7
clone_size: NA
cdr3_nt: TGCAGTGCTAGTCGGGCGTCACAGGGATCTACGAGGCAGTACTTC
cdr3_aa: CSASRASQGSTRQYF

d_call: NA
v_call: TRBV5-4
j_call: TRBJ1-6
clone_size: few
cdr3_nt: TGTGCCAGCAGCTTGGAAGGGAGGTATTCACCCCTCCACTTT
cdr3_aa: CASSLEGRYSPLHF

d_call: TRBD1
v_call: TRBV6-1
j_call: TRBJ1-1
clone_size: NA
cdr3_nt: TGTGCCAGCAGTGAAGCTATCTACAGGGGGAACACTGAAGCTTTCTTT
cdr3_aa: CASSEAIYRGNTEAFF

d_call: NA
v_call: TRBV9
j_call: TRBJ1-1
clone_size: NA
cdr3_nt: TGTGCCAGCAGCGTAGAGCAGAACACTGAAGCTTTCTTT
cdr3_aa: CASSVEQNTEAFF

d_call: NA
v_call: TRBV6-5
j_call: TRBJ2-7
clone_size: NA
cdr3_nt: TGTGCCAGCAGTTACTCGTTTTGGGACACCTACGAGCAGTACTTC
cdr3_aa: CASSYSFWDTYEQYF

d_call: NA
v_call: TRBV2
j_call: TRBJ1-5
clone_size: NA
cdr3_nt: TGTGCCAGCACCCGAGATAATAGCAATCAGCCCCAGCATTTT
cdr3_aa: CASTRDNSNQPQHF

d_call: TRBD1
v_call: TRBV14
j_call: TRBJ2-3
clone_size: NA
cdr3_nt: TGTGCCAGCAGCCAATGGACAGGGTTCATTGGAGATACGCAGTATTTT
cdr3_aa: CASSQWTGFIGDTQYF

d_call: NA
v_call: TRBV6-2/TRBV6-3
j_call: TRBJ1-6
clone_size: NA
cdr3_nt: TGTGCCAGCAGTTACACCGACAGAGGTTCACCCCTCCACTTT
cdr3_aa: CASSYTDRGSPLHF

d_call: NA
v_call: TRBV18
j_call: TRBJ1-6
clone_size: NA
cdr3_nt: TGTGCCAGCTCACCACTTTTTACAGGCGGGAATAATTCACCCCTCCACTTT
cdr3_aa: CASSPLFTGGNNSPLHF

d_call: TRBD2
v_call: TRBV6-4
j_call: TRBJ2-3
clone_size: NA
cdr3_nt: TGTGCCAGCAGTGACCTCCCGGCTAGCGGCCGCACAGATACGCAGTATTTT
cdr3_aa: CASSDLPASGRTDTQYF

d_call: TRBD1
v_call: TRBV7-9
j_call: TRBJ1-2
clone_size: few
cdr3_nt: TGTGCCAGCAGCTTAGACTTCTATTATGACAGGGGCGACCCCTATGGCTACACCTTC
cdr3_aa: CASSLDFYYDRGDPYGYTF

d_call: NA
v_call: TRBV5-6
j_call: TRBJ2-7
clone_size: NA
cdr3_nt: TGTGCCAGCAGCTTGGCCGCGAGGGAGAGCTCCTACGAGCAGTACTTC
cdr3_aa: CASSLAARESSYEQYF

d_call: TRBD2
v_call: TRBV12-5
j_call: TRBJ2-5
clone_size: NA
cdr3_nt: TGTGCTAGTGGTTTGTCAAAATCCGGGGTTGCGGGAGGGCAAGAGACCCAGTACTTC
cdr3_aa: CASGLSKSGVAGGQETQYF

d_call: TRBD2
v_call: TRBV5-4
j_call: TRBJ2-7
clone_size: NA
cdr3_nt: TGTGCCAGCAGCTTGGGTTCTAGCGGGGGAACCTACGAGCAGTACTTC
cdr3_aa: CASSLGSSGGTYEQYF

d_call: TRBD1
v_call: TRBV5-5
j_call: TRBJ1-5
clone_size: NA
cdr3_nt: TGTGCCAGCAGCGTTGGGACAGGGGCTAGCAATCAGCCCCAGCATTTT
cdr3_aa: CASSVGTGASNQPQHF

d_call: TRBD1
v_call: TRBV19
j_call: TRBJ1-1
clone_size: NA
cdr3_nt: TGTGCCAGTAGTGCTACAGGGGTCTGGTACACTGAAGCTTTCTTT
cdr3_aa: CASSATGVWYTEAFF

d_call: TRBD1
v_call: TRBV10-3
j_call: TRBJ2-6
clone_size: NA
cdr3_nt: TGTGCCATCTCGGGACAGGGTACGTCCGGGGCCAACGTCCTGACTTTC
cdr3_aa: CAISGQGTSGANVLTF

d_call: NA
v_call: TRBV5-8
j_call: TRBJ1-1
clone_size: NA
cdr3_nt: TGTGCCAGCAGCTTGGTTGTGCTGCAGGGAATCAGTGACACTGAAGCTTTCTTT
cdr3_aa: CASSLVVLQGISDTEAFF

d_call: TRBD1
v_call: TRBV12-3/TRBV12-4
j_call: TRBJ2-7
clone_size: NA
cdr3_nt: TGTGCCAGCAGGAAGGGACAGGCCTACGAGCAGTACTTC
cdr3_aa: CASRKGQAYEQYF

d_call: TRBD2
v_call: TRBV5-1
j_call: TRBJ2-7
clone_size: NA
cdr3_nt: TGCGCCAGCAGCTATATCCCTGGGGGGGTGGCTCGCGAGCAGTACTTC
cdr3_aa: CASSYIPGGVAREQYF

d_call: NA
v_call: TRBV15
j_call: TRBJ1-5
clone_size: NA
cdr3_nt: TGTGCCACCAGCAGAGGGTCAGCGGCAGGACCGGGAGATCAGCCCCAGCATTTT
cdr3_aa: CATSRGSAAGPGDQPQHF

d_call: NA
v_call: TRBV2
j_call: TRBJ2-7
clone_size: few
cdr3_nt: TGTGCCAGCAGTGAATTACAGGGTTATGGCGAGCAGTACTTC
cdr3_aa: CASSELQGYGEQYF

d_call: TRBD1
v_call: TRBV6-2/TRBV6-3
j_call: TRBJ2-1
clone_size: few
cdr3_nt: TGTGCCAGCACCCCCCATTCCACCGGGACAGGGTACAATGAGCAGTTCTTC
cdr3_aa: CASTPHSTGTGYNEQFF

d_call: TRBD1
v_call: TRBV19
j_call: TRBJ1-1
clone_size: NA
cdr3_nt: TGTGCCAGTAGAGCCACCGGGACAGTAGATATTTTCACTGAAGCTTTCTTT
cdr3_aa: CASRATGTVDIFTEAFF

d_call: TRBD1
v_call: TRBV6-2/TRBV6-3
j_call: TRBJ1-5
clone_size: NA
cdr3_nt: TGTGCCAGCAGTCGGGGACAGGGTTCAACGGCGGATCAGCCCCAGCATTTT
cdr3_aa: CASSRGQGSTADQPQHF

d_call: TRBD1
v_call: TRBV7-9
j_call: TRBJ2-7
clone_size: once
cdr3_nt: TGTGCCAGCAGCTTAGTGACCGGGACAGTGATGAACGAGCAGTACTTC
cdr3_aa: CASSLVTGTVMNEQYF

d_call: NA
v_call: TRBV12-5
j_call: TRBJ2-5
clone_size: NA
cdr3_nt: TGTGCTAGTGGTTTAAACACAGGGATGCGGGAGACCCAGTACTTC
cdr3_aa: CASGLNTGMRETQYF

d_call: NA
v_call: TRBV4-1
j_call: TRBJ2-1
clone_size: NA
cdr3_nt: TGCGCCAGCAGCCAAGTTTCATCGGTCTCCTACAATGAGCAGTTCTTC
cdr3_aa: CASSQVSSVSYNEQFF

d_call: NA
v_call: TRBV30
j_call: TRBJ1-6
clone_size: NA
cdr3_nt: TGTGCGGCCGGATTGGGGAGCTCCTATAATTCACCCCTCCACTTT
cdr3_aa: CAAGLGSSYNSPLHF

d_call: NA
v_call: TRBV18
j_call: TRBJ1-3
clone_size: NA
cdr3_nt: TGTGCCAGCTCACCATGGGGGCTAATCTCTGGAAACACCATATATTTT
cdr3_aa: CASSPWGLISGNTIYF

d_call: NA
v_call: TRBV4-3
j_call: TRBJ1-4
clone_size: NA
cdr3_nt: TGCGCCAGCAGCCAAGGTCGGGAGGAAAAACTGTTTTTT
cdr3_aa: CASSQGREEKLFF

d_call: NA
v_call: TRBV7-8
j_call: TRBJ1-3
clone_size: few
cdr3_nt: TGTGCCAGCAGCCCACGGGGAAACACCATATATTTT
cdr3_aa: CASSPRGNTIYF

d_call: NA
v_call: TRBV2
j_call: TRBJ2-7
clone_size: NA
cdr3_nt: TGTGCCAGCCGATACTGGGGGGAAAGGGGCGAGCAGTACTTC
cdr3_aa: CASRYWGERGEQYF

d_call: TRBD1
v_call: TRBV19
j_call: TRBJ2-6
clone_size: NA
cdr3_nt: TGTGCCAGTAGTATCAGACAGGGCTCTGGGGCCAACGTCCTGACTTTC
cdr3_aa: CASSIRQGSGANVLTF

d_call: NA
v_call: TRBV7-2
j_call: TRBJ1-4
clone_size: NA
cdr3_nt: TGTGCCAGCAGCTTAGCGGGAGGGGAAAAACTGTTTTTT
cdr3_aa: CASSLAGGEKLFF